The 10 T cell receptor beta chains below come from one sample, sequenced in a study of T cells after posttransplantation cyclophosphamide. The data were produced by immunoSEQ multiplex PCR, yet TCRdb's version contains in-frame clones alone and is incomplete. The sample yields 10,000 to 15,000 clones, without any singletons. Sequences were obtained from PBMCs. Every receptor here comes from a woman aged 35 to 49 in good health, CMV-negative, and a related stem cell transplant donor.

This clone was observed at least ten times. The chain couples TRBV14 to TRBJ2-1, with 10 bases aligning to TRBD2. The CDR3 covers 17 residues. Germline CDR1 and CDR2: SGHDN and FVKESK. J lost 8 bases, V lost 2 bases, and 12 bases had no gene match. The CDR3 DNA follows: TGTGCCAGCAGCCAACTCGGCGGGCCTAGCGGGAGAGATGAGCAGTTCTTC. As protein: CASSQLGGPSGRDEQFF. Looking up the rest from reference TRBV14 and TRBJ2-1 gives the full variable domain: EAGVTQFPSHSVIEKGQTVTLRCDPISGHDNLYWYRRVMGKEIKFLLHFVKESKQDESGMPNNRFLAERTGGTYSTLKVQPAELEDSGVYFCASSQLGGPSGRDEQFFGPGTRLTVL.

This clone appeared many times. The chain links TRBV11-1 to TRBJ2-1, with 11 positions matching TRBD2. Germline V gives CDR1 SGHAT, CDR2 FQDESV (reference sequence). The CDR3 loop spans 16 amino acids. Losses at the gene ends were 0 bases for V and 6 bases for J; bases not matched to a gene: 4. CDR3: CASSLASGRALNEQFF. The CDR3 bases are TGTGCCAGCAGCTTAGCTAGCGGGAGGGCCCTCAATGAGCAGTTCTTC.

There are a few counts of this clone. The chain uses TRBV9 and TRBJ2-3, with D possibly TRBD1 on 7 matching bases. Germline assignment: CDR1 SGDLS and CDR2 YYNGEE. Trimming left V 0 bases short and J 2 bases short, with 13 bases between. The CDR3 has 16 amino acids. CDR3 DNA sequence: TGTGCCAGCAGCGTAGGTCAGGGGGGCTACACAGATACGCAGTATTTT. Amino acids: CASSVGQGGYTDTQYF.

This clone was picked up many times. The V and J genes are TRBV5-4 and TRBJ1-3; no clear D. Germline CDR1 reads SGHNT; CDR2 reads YYREEE (reference sequence). The V end lost 1 base, the J end lost 3 bases, and 8 bases lay between the germline ends. The length of the CDR3 is 14 residues. DNA for the CDR3: TGTGCCAGCAGCTTGTCGGTTAGTGGAAACACCATATATTTT. Protein sequence: CASSLSVSGNTIYF.

This clone was found many times. This chain links TRBV18 with TRBJ1-2, with 7 positions matching TRBD1. The CDR3 loop spans 17 amino acids. The J segment lost 3 bases and the V segment lost 3 bases, leaving 13 bases of the junction unmatched. In germline, CDR1 is KGHSH, CDR2 LQKENI. CDR3 sequence reads: CASSPSNQGGGDYGYTF. The CDR3 DNA follows: TGTGCCAGCTCACCGTCCAATCAGGGGGGAGGAGACTATGGCTACACCTTC. The full variable domain, completed using reference TRBV18 and TRBJ1-2, is NAGVMQNPRHLVRRRGQEARLRCSPMKGHSHVYWYRQLPEEGLKFMVYLQKENIIDESGMPKERFSAEFPKEGPSILRIQQVVRGDSAAYFCASSPSNQGGGDYGYTFGSGTRLTVV.

At least ten counts were recorded for this clone. The genes are TRBV12-3 or TRBV12-4 and TRBJ1-5; 11 bases line up with TRBD1. The CDR3 is made up of 15 amino acids. Trimming at V came to 5 bases and at J to 6 bases, leaving 6 bases not matched to a gene. The CDR3 sequence: CASSPGTGGIQPQHF. The CDR3 region has the DNA TGTGCCAGCAGTCCTGGGACAGGGGGGATTCAGCCCCAGCATTTT.

This clone was counted only a few times. V and J are TRBV11-2 and TRBJ2-5; 15 nucleotides align to TRBD2. The V gene's germline CDR1 is SGHAT and CDR2 FQNNGV. This CDR3 is built from 16 residues. The junction had 1 base not matched to a gene; V was cut back by 2 bases and J by 3 bases. The CDR3 loop reads CASSLWTSGREETQYF. The CDR3 DNA is TGTGCCAGCAGCTTATGGACTAGCGGGAGGGAAGAGACCCAGTACTTC.

This clone was found many times. The J gene is TRBJ2-7, the V gene TRBV6-5; 10 bases fit TRBD1. The CDR3 length is 15 residues. Germline CDR1 and CDR2: MNHEY and SVGAGI. V lost 6 bases, J lost 3 bases, and 8 bases stayed unmatched. The CDR3 is CASRPDRGYLYEQYF. The CDR3 nucleotides are TGTGCCAGCAGACCGGACAGGGGGTACCTCTACGAGCAGTACTTC.

This clone has ten or more counts. The chain employs TRBV7-8 and TRBJ2-7, with 7 bases that match TRBD1. Germline V lookup: CDR1 SGHVS, CDR2 FQNEAQ. This CDR3 has 15 amino acids. V lost 1 base to trimming and J lost 4 bases; unmatched junction nucleotides: 7. The chain's CDR3 is CASSLGGQARYEQYF. CDR3 nucleotides: TGTGCCAGCAGCTTAGGCGGACAGGCACGATACGAGCAGTACTTC.

The CDR3 coding sequence is TGCGCCAGCAGTCAGATCCGGGACAGGGGTTTATACCAGCAGTACTTC. This codes for CASSQIRDRGLYQQYF. This chain joins TRBV23-1 and TRBJ2-7, with 10 bases matching TRBD1. TRBV23-1 is given ORF status, its function remaining uncertain. With 3 bases clipped from V and 8 bases from J, the junction kept 13 bases outside the gene matches. The CDR3 contains 16 residues.